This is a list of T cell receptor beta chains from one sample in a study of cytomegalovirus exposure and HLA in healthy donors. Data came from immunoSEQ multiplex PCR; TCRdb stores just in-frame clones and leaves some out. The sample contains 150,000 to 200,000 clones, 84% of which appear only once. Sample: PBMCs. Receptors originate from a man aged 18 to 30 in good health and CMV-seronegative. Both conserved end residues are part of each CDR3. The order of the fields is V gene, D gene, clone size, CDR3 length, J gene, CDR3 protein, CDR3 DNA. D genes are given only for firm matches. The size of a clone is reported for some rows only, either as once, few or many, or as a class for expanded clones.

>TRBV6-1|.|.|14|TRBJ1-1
CASLALGGQAEAFF
TGTGCCAGCTTAGCTTTGGGGGGTCAGGCTGAAGCTTTCTTT
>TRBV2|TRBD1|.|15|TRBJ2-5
CASSAGQGARETQYF
TGTGCCAGCAGTGCGGGACAGGGGGCGCGAGAGACCCAGTACTTC
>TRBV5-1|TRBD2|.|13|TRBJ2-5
CASSLGGGETQYF
TGCGCCAGCAGCTTGGGGGGGGGAGAGACCCAGTACTTC
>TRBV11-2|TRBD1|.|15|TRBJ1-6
CASSLARTGYSPLHF
TGTGCCAGCAGCTTAGCCCGGACAGGGTATTCACCCCTCCACTTT
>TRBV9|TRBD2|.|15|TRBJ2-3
CASSQGLAVTDTQYF
TGTGCCAGCAGCCAAGGACTAGCGGTAACAGATACGCAGTATTTT
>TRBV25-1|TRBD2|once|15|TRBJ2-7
CASSDPPGGTYEQYF
TGTGCCAGCAGTGACCCCCCGGGAGGAACCTACGAGCAGTACTTC
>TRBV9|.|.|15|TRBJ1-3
CASSVGGRAGNTIYF
TGTGCCAGCAGCGTAGGGGGCAGGGCAGGAAACACCATATATTTT
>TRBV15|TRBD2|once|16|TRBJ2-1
CATSRQREGSHNEQFF
TGTGCCACCAGCAGACAAAGGGAGGGGTCCCACAATGAGCAGTTCTTC
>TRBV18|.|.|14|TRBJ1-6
CASSPPGQKGSLHF
TGTGCCAGCTCACCACCGGGACAAAAAGGGTCCCTCCACTTT
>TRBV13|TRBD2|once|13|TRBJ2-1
CASLAGVVDEQFF
TGTGCCAGCTTAGCGGGAGTCGTTGATGAGCAGTTCTTC
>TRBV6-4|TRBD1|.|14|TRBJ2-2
CASRGTGHTGELFF
TGTGCCAGCAGGGGGACAGGGCACACCGGGGAGCTGTTTTTT
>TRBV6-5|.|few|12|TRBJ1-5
CASSPRGQPQHF
TGTGCCAGCAGTCCCAGGGGACAGCCCCAGCATTTT
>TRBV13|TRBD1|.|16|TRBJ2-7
CASSFTVDRGSYEQYF
TGTGCCAGCAGCTTCACCGTAGACAGGGGAAGCTACGAGCAGTACTTC
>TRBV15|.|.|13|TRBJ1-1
CATSRDQNTEAFF
TGTGCCACCAGCAGAGACCAGAACACTGAAGCTTTCTTT
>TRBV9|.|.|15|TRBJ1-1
CASSALRQTNTEAFF
TGTGCCAGCAGCGCCTTGCGACAGACTAACACTGAAGCTTTCTTT
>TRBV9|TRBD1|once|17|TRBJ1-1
CVSSVSPRTGENTEAFF
TGTGTCAGCAGCGTATCACCTCGGACAGGGGAGAACACTGAAGCTTTCTTT
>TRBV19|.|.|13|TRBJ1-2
CASSIARESGYTF
TGTGCCAGTAGTATAGCCAGGGAATCTGGCTACACCTTC
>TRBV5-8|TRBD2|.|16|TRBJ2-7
CASNYDQRGDSYEQYF
TGTGCCAGCAACTACGACCAGCGGGGGGACTCCTACGAGCAGTACTTC